The clone carrying this T cell receptor beta chain was detected only a few times. Its antigen remains unidentified. Each CDR3 protein is one row after TCRdb ran MiXCR on the 5' RACE reads. The sample lists some 330,000 distinct CDR3 sequences; around a fifth were seen once. V lost 4 bases, J lost 5 bases, and 18 bases lay in between. This CDR3 region has 15 residues. Germline V gives CDR1 SGHRS, CDR2 YFSETQ. These data come from a study of T-cell memory formation after mild COVID-19. Study conclusions and caveats: That cross-reactive memory joined was suggested by some responding clones appearing in pre-infection memory. Whether second-wave clones peaking at day 37 were SARS-CoV-2 specific went unconfirmed.

The V gene is TRBV5-1, the J gene TRBJ2-5; the D gene is possibly TRBD1 (6 bases). Material for sequencing was PBMCs or a T cell subset sorted from them (not recorded which). The sequence derives from an adult woman who had mild COVID-19 (a few samples of this study predate the infection). Cell type and time point are not known. The CDR3 nucleotides are TGCGCCAGCAGCCCGGGCCAAACAGGGACGGAGACCCAGTACTTC. Its protein is CASSPGQTGTETQYF.